The 19 T cell receptor beta chains reported below all come from one sample, sequenced in a study of blood T cell repertoires in COVID-19. Assay used: immunoSEQ multiplex PCR; TCRdb lists only in-frame clones, some missing. This table holds about 180,000 clones, just over 85% found once. The sample comprised PBMCs or T cells enriched from blood (not recorded which). The origin of the receptors is a woman under 30 who had recovered from COVID-19.

CDR3 nucleotides: TGTGCCAGCAGTCTTACGGGACACCGGACAGGGGTTTTCTATGGCTACACCTTC. Translated: CASSLTGHRTGVFYGYTF. The chain has TRBV28 and TRBJ1-2; 9 nucleotides line up with TRBD1. The CDR3 length is 18 residues. The V gene end was trimmed by 5 bases and the J gene end by 4 bases; junction bases not matched to a gene: 17. Germline V gene data show CDR1 as MDHEN and CDR2 as SYDVKM.

The CDR3 coding sequence is TGTGCCACGGTGGTGGGGGACTGGTCTGAAGCTTTCTTT. This gives the protein CATVVGDWSEAFF. The chain links TRBV2 to TRBJ1-1, with D perhaps TRBD1 (5 bases). The CDR3 contains 13 residues. Per the germline V gene, CDR1 is SNHLY and CDR2 is FYNNEI. V lost 10 bases and J 6 bases, leaving 18 bases between the germline ends.

This clone turned up a few times. V and J are TRBV3-1 (or the pseudogene TRBV3-2) and TRBJ2-2; tentatively, D is TRBD2 (5 bases). The V end was cut by 4 bases, the J end by 5 bases, with 8 bases between. This CDR3 has 13 amino acids. CDR1 is LGHDT, CDR2 YNNKEL, per germline (reference sequence). The CDR3 DNA is TGTGCCAGCAGCCGTGGCGGGACCGGGGAGCTGTTTTTT. Protein sequence: CASSRGGTGELFF.

In its sample, this clone was seen a few times. This chain connects TRBV10-3 to TRBJ1-4; the D is unclear. Trimming removed 3 bases at V and 8 bases at J, with 4 bases between. The germline gives CDR1 ENHRY, CDR2 SYGVKD. CDR3 length: 11 amino acids. The CDR3 nucleotides read TGTGCCATCAGTGACGGGGAAAAACTGTTTTTT. This translates into CAISDGEKLFF.

V is TRBV7-2 and J is TRBJ1-6, with D perhaps TRBD1 (6 bases). The CDR3 covers 17 residues. Germline V gene lookup returns CDR1 SGHTA and CDR2 FQGNSA. V lost 4 bases, J lost 3 bases, and 16 bases lay in between. The CDR3 region is CASSYAGGANYNSPLHF. The CDR3 region has the DNA TGTGCCAGCAGCTATGCTGGGGGGGCAAACTATAATTCACCCCTCCACTTT.

The chain carries TRBV29-1 and TRBJ2-1; 10 nucleotides match TRBD2. The germline CDR1 and CDR2 sequences are SQVTM and ANQGSEA. CDR3 length: 14 amino acids. Germline trimming cut 2 bases from V and 6 bases from J; bases unmatched to any gene: 4. CDR3 coding DNA: TGCAGCGTTGAAAGGGCTAGCGGGGGCAATGAGCAGTTCTTC. Protein: CSVERASGGNEQFF.

Details on this clone: Other DNA sequences from this sample encode an identical CDR3 as well. This rearrangement joins TRBV3-1 (or the pseudogene TRBV3-2) to TRBJ1-2; 10 positions agree with TRBD1. The germline gives CDR1 LGHDT, CDR2 YNNKEL (reference sequence). V lost 1 base, J lost 4 bases, and 0 bases stayed unmatched. The CDR3 consists of 14 residues. CDR3 sequence: CASSQGTGGYGYTF. The CDR3 DNA reads TGTGCCAGCAGCCAAGGGACAGGGGGCTATGGCTACACCTTC.

The chain recombines TRBV19 with TRBJ2-7, with D maybe TRBD1 (7 bases). Germline V gene lookup returns CDR1 LNHDA and CDR2 SQIVND (reference sequence). V lost 3 bases, J lost 6 bases, and 21 bases lay in between. The CDR3 runs to 16 residues. This CDR3 is CASSMGGQPQGSEQYF. The CDR3 region has the DNA TGTGCCAGTAGTATGGGGGGACAGCCCCAAGGTTCCGAGCAGTACTTC.

The chain links TRBV3-1 (or the pseudogene TRBV3-2) to TRBJ2-5; TRBD2 aligns across 13 bases. CDR3 length equals 16 residues. With V trimmed by 4 bases and J by 2 bases, 4 bases remained unmatched. CDR1 and CDR2 from the germline V gene are LGHDT and YNNKEL (reference sequence). The DNA for the CDR3 is TGTGCCAGCAGCCGACTAGCGGGGGGATGGCAAGAGACCCAGTACTTC. Its translation is CASSRLAGGWQETQYF.

This clone appeared a single time. In nucleotides, the CDR3 is TGTGCCAGCAGCCCACCCGCGGGAGGGATCACAGATACGCAGTATTTT. It codes for CASSPPAGGITDTQYF. The chain combines TRBV7-9 with TRBJ2-3; TRBD2 aligns across 9 bases. The CDR3 totals 16 residues. V dropped 5 bases and J dropped 2; count of bases not matched to a gene: 8. In germline, CDR1 is SEHNR, CDR2 FQNEAQ (reference sequence). Supplemented by reference TRBV7-9 and TRBJ2-3, the full variable domain reads DTGVSQNPRHKITKRGQNVTFRCDPISEHNRLYWYRQTLGQGPEFLTYFQNEAQLEKSRLLSDRFSAERPKGSFSTLEIQRTEQGDSAMYLCASSPPAGGITDTQYFGPGTRLTVL.

The chain combines TRBV6-5 with TRBJ2-2; 10 nucleotides line up with TRBD1. The J segment lost 6 bases and the V segment lost 7 bases, leaving 8 bases of the junction unmatched. The CDR3 loop spans 15 amino acids. CDR1 and CDR2 from the germline V gene are MNHEY and SVGAGI. The CDR3 nucleotides are TGTGCCAGCACTTCGGGACAGGGGATCCCCGGGGAGCTGTTTTTT. Its protein is CASTSGQGIPGELFF.

This clone is medium-sized. The chain has TRBV23-1 and TRBJ2-7, with a weak D call TRBD1 (6 bases). TRBV23-1 is known as an ORF, though its function is uncertain. This CDR3 is 12 amino acids long. Trimming cost V 6 bases and J 6 bases, with 12 bases left between them. The CDR3: CASSRQATEQYF. DNA for the CDR3: TGCGCCAGCAGCAGACAGGCCACCGAGCAGTACTTC.

V and J are TRBV5-1 and TRBJ2-3, with 8 bases identical to TRBD2. In germline, CDR1 is SGHRS, CDR2 YFSETQ. After removal of 1 base from V and 1 base from J, the junction contained 2 bases not matched to a gene. The CDR3 is 15 residues long. The CDR3 DNA follows: TGCGCCAGCAGCTTGATGCGGGAGGGCACAGATACGCAGTATTTT. This encodes CASSLMREGTDTQYF.

This sequence joins TRBV9 and TRBJ2-3; 11 bases fit TRBD2. The ends lost 3 bases at V and 6 bases at J; junction bases unmatched: 18. CDR3 length: 19 amino acids. Germline V CDR1 and CDR2: SGDLS, YYNGEE. The CDR3 DNA reads TGTGCCAGCAGCGGCCACCCGACGTTAGCGGGAGGGCCGGGGGATACGCAGTATTTT. Protein product: CASSGHPTLAGGPGDTQYF.

The chain couples TRBV23-1 to TRBJ1-1; TRBD1 is a possible D gene (5 bases). TRBV23-1 is assigned to the ORF class and has an uncertain function. V lost 8 bases and J lost 6, with 13 bases in between. The CDR3 extends over 12 amino acids. CDR3 DNA: TGCGCCAGCCCGGGGGTAGGCGCTGAAGCTTTCTTT. Its translation: CASPGVGAEAFF.

The gene calls are TRBV28 and TRBJ2-1, with D possibly TRBD2 on 6 matching bases. The CDR3 has 15 residues. Trimming left V 2 bases short and J 6 bases short, with 14 bases between. The germline gives CDR1 MDHEN, CDR2 SYDVKM. In DNA form, the CDR3 reads TGTGCCAGCAGTTTACTTCCGGGAGAGGGCAATGAGCAGTTCTTC. It is translated as CASSLLPGEGNEQFF.

The gene calls are TRBV29-1 and TRBJ2-3; 10 bases are shared with TRBD2. V dropped 4 bases and J dropped 15; count of bases not matched to a gene: 10. The CDR3 runs 12 residues. The germline V gene encodes CDR1 SQVTM and CDR2 ANQGSEA. The CDR3 loop reads CSVGRLAGAPYF. CDR3 in DNA: TGCAGCGTTGGGAGGCTAGCGGGGGCCCCCTATTTT.

As regards this clone: At one end the junction does not follow the germline gene, possibly because of a read error. The V gene is TRBV28, the J gene TRBJ2-7, with 13 bases that match TRBD2. Germline V gives CDR1 MDHEN, CDR2 SYDVKM. This CDR3 spans 15 amino acids. The CDR3 region is CASRPTSGRTYEHHF. DNA for the CDR3: TGTGCCAGCAGGCCGACTAGCGGGAGGACCTACGAGCATCACTTC.

V is TRBV15 and J is TRBJ1-4; D is possibly TRBD1 (5 bases). Trimming took off 0 bases at V and 7 bases at J, with 15 bases between the two ends. The length of the CDR3 is 16 residues. The germline gives CDR1 LNHNV, CDR2 YYDKDF (reference sequence). The CDR3 loop is CATSRDGGVSSEKLFF. The CDR3 bases are TGTGCCACCAGCAGAGATGGAGGGGTTTCGAGTGAAAAACTGTTTTTT.